This record covers a single T cell receptor (beta chain). What it recognizes is unknown. Looked up from germline, CDR1 is SGHAT and CDR2 is FQNNGV. The CDR3 totals 11 residues. Trimming stripped 5 bases from V and 8 bases from J, with 6 bases between. These data come from a study of T cell responses to AZD1222 COVID-19 vaccine. Overall study results and limits: Dominant CD4 TCR responses targeted spike regions 160-218 and 743-854. Spike-specific TCR breadth rose after two AZD1222 doses, and depth rose as well.

The method was immunoSEQ multiplex PCR; TCRdb's version includes in-frame clones alone and lacks a portion of them. The sample lists over 90,000 clones; 92% were seen once. Material: peripheral blood, obtained 28 days after the second AZD1222 dose. The TCR sequence derives from an adult who received the AZD1222 COVID-19 vaccine. The chain carries TRBV11-2 and TRBJ1-4; D gene ambiguous. CDR3: CASSPGEKLFF. CDR3 coding DNA: TGTGCCAGCAGCCCGGGGGAAAAACTGTTTTTT.